This record covers a single T cell receptor (beta chain). This CDR3 comprises 11 residues. Trimming left V 4 bases short and J 5 bases short, with 3 bases between. Germline loops: CDR1 MNHEY, CDR2 SMNVEV (reference sequence). The sample belongs to a study of blood T cell repertoires in COVID-19. The method was immunoSEQ multiplex PCR; TCRdb's version includes in-frame clones alone and lacks a portion of them. The data contain more than 200,000 clones, roughly 80% of them singletons. The material sequenced was peripheral blood. The gene calls are TRBV27 and TRBJ2-1; D unresolved. This TCR derives from a woman of 80 years or more with COVID-19, enrolled during active disease. The CDR3 DNA reads TGTGCCAGCAGTTCCGACAATGAGCAGTTCTTC. Its protein product is CASSSDNEQFF.